These 13 T cell receptor beta chains share one sample of origin, sequenced in a study of blood T cell repertoires in COVID-19. Measured with immunoSEQ multiplex PCR; TCRdb has only the in-frame clones, and not every one. The sample consists of 200,000 to 250,000 clones, 65% to 85% of them appearing once. Sequences were obtained from peripheral blood. Receptors were obtained from a man over 45 with active or convalescent COVID-19.

The chain has TRBV5-6 and TRBJ2-1, with 10 positions matching TRBD1. Germline CDR1 SGHDT, CDR2 YYEEEE. After removal of 4 bases from V and 7 bases from J, the junction contained 8 bases not matched to a gene. The CDR3 totals 15 residues. The CDR3 nucleotides are TGTGCCAGCAGCCTGACAGGGGGCCGGGGGAATGAGCAGTTCTTC. Residues: CASSLTGGRGNEQFF.

This rearrangement joins TRBV18 to TRBJ1-4; D gene uncertain. The CDR3 covers 12 residues. V dropped 3 bases and J dropped 11 bases, with 10 bases sitting between them. Germline V gene data show CDR1 as KGHSH and CDR2 as LQKENI. CDR3 protein: CASSPSPQKLFF. In nucleotides, the CDR3 is TGTGCCAGCTCACCGTCACCACAGAAACTGTTTTTT.

This clone was seen a single time. The rearrangement links TRBV5-1 to TRBJ1-3, with D maybe TRBD1 (5 bases). The V end lost 0 bases, the J end lost 4 bases, and 14 bases lay between the germline ends. Germline V lookup: CDR1 SGHRS, CDR2 YFSETQ. CDR3 length equals 16 residues. CDR3 region: CASSLVRLGQGNTIYF. The CDR3 DNA reads as TGCGCCAGCAGCTTGGTGCGACTGGGGCAGGGAAACACCATATATTTT.

The gene calls are TRBV11-3 and TRBJ2-7; a weak D match, TRBD1 (6 bases). The CDR3 contains 15 residues. Germline V gene sequence: CDR1 SGHNT, CDR2 YENEEA. V was clipped by 1 base and J by 2 bases, with 12 bases between them. CDR3 in amino acids: CASSLGRDTTYEQYF. CDR3 nucleotides: TGTGCCAGCAGCTTAGGAAGGGACACCACCTACGAGCAGTACTTC.

This clone has just a few counts. The chain links TRBV11-2 to TRBJ1-1; 8 bases are a match to TRBD1. The germline V gene encodes CDR1 SGHAT and CDR2 FQNNGV. J gave up 1 base and V 5 bases, and 12 bases lay outside the gene matches. The CDR3 runs to 17 residues. CDR3 bases: TGTGCCAGCAGCCGCGGGCGGGGACAGGACCGGAACACTGAAGCTTTCTTT. The encoded protein is CASSRGRGQDRNTEAFF.

V gene TRBV2 combines with J gene TRBJ2-5; 9 bases are shared with TRBD2. V lost 6 bases and J lost 5; bases outside the gene matches: 16. Germline V gene sequence: CDR1 SNHLY, CDR2 FYNNEI. This CDR3 has 17 amino acids. CDR3 nucleotides: TGTGCCAGCAGGCAGCGGACTAGCGCATTCAGGGGGGAGACCCAGTACTTC. As protein: CASRQRTSAFRGETQYF.

The V and J genes are TRBV7-2 and TRBJ1-1, with TRBD1 matching 8 bases. V lost 5 bases and J lost 1; bases outside the gene matches: 12. The CDR3 spans 17 residues. Germline assignment: CDR1 SGHTA and CDR2 FQGNSA. CDR3 residues: CASSKRTGRVSNTEAFF. In nucleotides, the CDR3 is TGTGCCAGCAGCAAACGGACAGGGCGGGTTTCGAACACTGAAGCTTTCTTT.

In DNA form, the CDR3 reads TGTGCCAGTCAGGTCTCGGGACAGGGGGGGTCACCCCTCCACTTT. It codes for CASQVSGQGGSPLHF. The chain recombines TRBV2 with TRBJ1-6; 11 bases map to TRBD1. CDR1 and CDR2 (germline): SNHLY, FYNNEI. The trim removed 9 bases at V and 10 bases at J, leaving 11 bases unmatched. The CDR3 spans 15 residues.

V gene TRBV3-1 (or the pseudogene TRBV3-2) combines with J gene TRBJ2-6, with 9 bases fitting TRBD1. CDR3 size: 17 residues. V lost 7 bases to trimming and J lost 2 bases; unmatched junction nucleotides: 9. Germline assignment: CDR1 LGHDT and CDR2 YNNKEL (reference sequence). CDR3 in amino acids: CASTRGQGRTGANVLTF. Written as DNA, the CDR3 is TGTGCCAGCACCAGGGGACAGGGAAGGACTGGGGCCAACGTCCTGACTTTC.

V is TRBV18 and J is TRBJ1-1, with 9 bases matching TRBD1. The CDR3 sequence is 16 residues long. The germline V gene encodes CDR1 KGHSH and CDR2 LQKENI. V shed 3 bases and J 0 bases; nucleotides not matched to a gene: 5. The CDR3 loop is CASSPGTGRVNTEAFF. In DNA form, the CDR3 reads TGTGCCAGCTCACCGGGGACAGGGAGGGTGAACACTGAAGCTTTCTTT.

V usage is TRBV6-5 and J usage is TRBJ1-5, with 7 nucleotides matching TRBD1. V was pared by 8 bases and J by 3 bases, with 10 bases of the junction left unmatched. Per the germline V gene, CDR1 is MNHEY and CDR2 is SVGAGI. The CDR3 is 15 amino acids. In DNA form, the CDR3 reads TGTGCCAGCGGCCCAGGGGACAGACTCAATCAGCCCCAGCATTTT. Amino acids: CASGPGDRLNQPQHF.

J is TRBJ2-1 and V is TRBV5-4, with D perhaps TRBD2 (7 bases). The germline V and J ends were trimmed by 0 bases and 15 bases, with 13 bases remaining between them. This CDR3 is built from 12 residues. Looked up from germline, CDR1 is SGHNT and CDR2 is YYREEE (reference sequence). For the CDR3, the DNA is TGTGCCAGCAGCTTGGTAGGGGGGGGGCCGTTCTTC. Its protein is CASSLVGGGPFF.

The rearrangement uses TRBV19 and TRBJ1-2; perhaps TRBD1 as D (6 bases). The V gene's germline CDR1 is LNHDA and CDR2 SQIVND (reference sequence). V was trimmed by 7 bases and J by 4 bases, leaving 16 bases between them. The CDR3 consists of 14 residues. The CDR3 region has the DNA TGTGCCAGTACAAAGGGGGACCTTTCCTATGGCTACACCTTC. Amino acids: CASTKGDLSYGYTF.